This T cell receptor beta chain appears in the sequencing data of a study of blood T cell repertoires in COVID-19. Study information: Both acute and convalescent COVID-19 samples were obtained from the United States, Italy and Spain.

Study processing details: Amplification of reference gene primers was used by the study to estimate nucleated cell counts. The data were produced by immunoSEQ multiplex PCR, yet TCRdb's version contains in-frame clones alone and is incomplete. The D gene and trimming were derived from the DNA, and the V and J assignments and clone size from that table. The sample yields roughly 26,000 clones, about 92% seen once. The CDR3 has 16 amino acids. Unmatched junction bases numbered 9, after V lost 4 bases and J lost 4 bases. CDR1 is SGHRS, CDR2 YFSETQ, per germline. The source of this sequence is a human donor in a cohort sampled during active COVID-19. Sequencing input: peripheral blood. The chain joins TRBV5-1 to TRBJ2-2; TRBD1 matches at 8 bases. In DNA, the CDR3 is TGCGCCAGCAGCGGTGGGACAGGTCGGTTCACCGGGGAGCTGTTTTTT. Translating it yields CASSGGTGRFTGELFF. Supplemented by reference TRBV5-1 and TRBJ2-2, the full variable domain reads KAGVTQTPRYLIKTRGQQVTLSCSPISGHRSVSWYQQTPGQGLQFLFEYFSETQRNKGNFPGRFSGRQFSNSRSEMNVSTLELGDSALYLCASSGGTGRFTGELFFGEGSRLTVL.